This T cell receptor beta chain was sequenced during a study of blood T cell repertoires in COVID-19. Study in general: Donors in the United States, Italy and Spain gave samples during acute or convalescent COVID-19. The analysed material was cDNA or gDNA that came from T cells, B-cell-depleted T cells, or PBMCs.

Data came from immunoSEQ multiplex PCR; TCRdb stores just in-frame clones and leaves some out. The sample records about 140,000 clones, 80% to 85% being singletons. Seattle patients were enrolled while actively infected and followed longitudinally. The CDR3 has 14 amino acids. Trimming removed 3 bases from V and 6 bases from J; junction bases left unmatched: 3. Looked up from germline, CDR1 is SGDLS and CDR2 is YYNGEE. The clonotype originates from a man younger than 45 with COVID-19, enrolled during active disease. Sequencing was carried out using peripheral blood. This chain joins TRBV9 and TRBJ1-6; 7 positions match TRBD1. DNA of the CDR3: TGTGCCAGCAGCGACAGGGGTGGTAATTCACCCCTCCACTTT. Amino acids: CASSDRGGNSPLHF.